This T cell receptor beta chain was obtained from a study of T cells after yellow fever vaccination. Via MiXCR, TCRdb re-called the 5' RACE reads, giving one row per CDR3 protein. Of about 320,000 distinct CDR3 sequences detected, 3.5% to 4.5% appear once; the ten largest clones hold roughly a fifth. With V trimmed by 3 bases and J by 4 bases, 9 bases remained unmatched. CDR3 length: 16 residues. Germline V gene data show CDR1 as LGHNA and CDR2 as YSLEER. The table lists this clonotype with a few counts. The sequence was obtained from a man in his late teens or twenties who received the YFV17D yellow fever vaccine. This sample comprised PBMCs, obtained 15 days after the yellow fever booster vaccination. V is TRBV4-3 and J is TRBJ1-2; 9 bases fit TRBD1. CDR3 residues: CASSHGTGGGLYGYTF. As DNA, the CDR3 is TGCGCCAGCAGCCACGGAACAGGGGGCGGTCTCTATGGCTACACCTTC.